These 21 T cell receptor beta chains share one sample of origin, sequenced in a study of blood T cell repertoires in COVID-19. Produced via immunoSEQ multiplex PCR; TCRdb's table is partial and in-frame only. Of about 45,000 clones detected, over 70% appear once; the ten largest clones hold around 15%. Input material: peripheral blood. These receptors were obtained from a human donor in a cohort sampled during active COVID-19.

This clone appeared once. The gene calls are TRBV10-1 and TRBJ2-1; 10 bases line up with TRBD2. From germline, CDR1 is WNHNN and CDR2 SYGVQD (reference sequence). The CDR3 contains 17 residues. V was clipped by 2 bases and J by 10 bases; unmatched bases: 14. The CDR3 DNA sequence: TGCGCCAGCAGTGAGCCCCCGACTAGCGGGCCAGAGTTAGAGCAGTTCTTC. It encodes CASSEPPTSGPELEQFF.

The J gene is TRBJ2-2, the V gene TRBV5-1, with D perhaps TRBD2 (5 bases). CDR1 and CDR2 from the germline V gene are SGHRS and YFSETQ. This CDR3 is 16 amino acids long. V lost 4 bases and J lost 1, with 14 bases in between. The CDR3 nucleotides are TGCGCCAGCAGCCGCCTCGTAGGGAGGAACACCGGGGAGCTGTTTTTT. Protein sequence: CASSRLVGRNTGELFF.

This chain connects TRBV6-2 or TRBV6-3 to TRBJ2-5; 13 nucleotides match TRBD2. CDR3 length: 18 amino acids. J gave up 0 bases and V 5 bases, and 9 bases lay outside the gene matches. Germline loops: CDR1 MNHEY, CDR2 SVGEGT. The CDR3 sequence: CASSSGLAGVGYQETQYF. The DNA of the CDR3 is TGTGCCAGCAGTAGCGGACTAGCGGGAGTAGGGTACCAAGAGACCCAGTACTTC.

The chain has TRBV11-2 and TRBJ2-7; D might be TRBD2 (7 bases). Trimming stripped 8 bases from V and 1 base from J, with 27 bases between. This CDR3 has 18 amino acids. Germline V gene sequence: CDR1 SGHAT, CDR2 FQNNGV. CDR3 coding DNA: TGTGCCAGCGCCCCGGGGAGGGGGGGTCCACGGGCTTCCTACGAGCAGTACTTC. Encoded protein: CASAPGRGGPRASYEQYF.

V and J are TRBV11-3 and TRBJ2-5; no clear D gene. V gave up 2 bases and J gave up 5 bases, with 6 bases separating them. This CDR3 comprises 12 residues. Germline V gene lookup returns CDR1 SGHNT and CDR2 YENEEA. Written as DNA, the CDR3 is TGTGCCAGCAGCTTAAGAGCGGAGACCCAGTACTTC. Protein: CASSLRAETQYF.

V usage is TRBV7-2 and J usage is TRBJ2-7; 10 nucleotides line up with TRBD2. Per the germline V gene, CDR1 is SGHTA and CDR2 is FQGNSA. The CDR3 has 16 residues. V shed 5 bases and J 6 bases; nucleotides not matched to a gene: 13. The CDR3 protein is CASSPSVASGSGEQYF. In DNA form, the CDR3 reads TGTGCCAGCAGCCCCTCAGTGGCTAGCGGGAGCGGCGAGCAGTACTTC.

The chain joins TRBV5-1 to TRBJ2-5; 8 bases agree with TRBD2. Trimming cost V 1 base and J 2 bases; bases outside gene matches: 4. Germline V gene sequence: CDR1 SGHRS, CDR2 YFSETQ. CDR3 length equals 15 residues. CDR3 sequence: CASSLNSGKQETQYF. The CDR3, as DNA: TGCGCCAGCAGCTTGAATAGCGGGAAGCAAGAGACCCAGTACTTC.

V is TRBV6-5 and J is TRBJ2-3; 7 bases are a match to TRBD2. V shed 7 bases, J shed 5 bases, and the junction held 6 bases outside the gene matches. The CDR3 is 13 residues long. Germline-derived CDR1 and CDR2 are MNHEY and SVGAGI. CDR3 loop: CASTPGGEDTQYF. The CDR3 DNA reads TGTGCCAGCACCCCTGGGGGGGAAGATACGCAGTATTTT.

V and J are TRBV6-5 and TRBJ2-3; 10 bases map to TRBD2. The CDR3 has 15 amino acids. V dropped 5 bases and J dropped 3; count of bases not matched to a gene: 5. Germline CDR1 MNHEY, CDR2 SVGAGI. CDR3 protein: CASSLAGAGTDTQYF. Here the CDR3 DNA reads TGTGCCAGCAGTCTAGCGGGAGCCGGGACAGATACGCAGTATTTT.

The count of this clone is one. The chain has TRBV5-4 and TRBJ2-7; possibly TRBD2 for D (6 bases). The V gene lost 0 bases and the J gene lost 4 bases, with 8 bases spanning the gap. This CDR3 contains 13 residues. CDR1 is SGHNT, CDR2 YYREEE, per germline (reference sequence). This chain's CDR3 is CASSLARGYEQYF. The CDR3 DNA reads as TGTGCCAGCAGCTTGGCACGGGGGTACGAGCAGTACTTC.

The chain employs TRBV5-1 and TRBJ2-3; a possible D gene is TRBD1 (6 bases). This CDR3 has 15 amino acids. V was cut by 3 bases and J by 2 bases, with 13 bases left in between. Germline CDR1 reads SGHRS; CDR2 reads YFSETQ. CDR3 nucleotides: TGCGCCAGCAGCTGGCGACAGGATATCACAGATACGCAGTATTTT. It is translated as CASSWRQDITDTQYF.

The chain recombines TRBV5-5 with TRBJ1-3, with a possible D match to TRBD1 (5 bases). Trimming shortened V by 0 bases and J by 1 base, and 5 bases separated the two germline ends. The germline V gene encodes CDR1 SGHKS and CDR2 YYEKEE (reference sequence). The CDR3 sequence is 14 residues long. The CDR3 is CASSLDRSGNTIYF. Here the CDR3 DNA reads TGTGCCAGCAGCTTGGACAGGTCTGGAAACACCATATATTTT. Full variable domain (remainder filled in from reference TRBV5-5 and TRBJ1-3): DAGVTQSPTHLIKTRGQQVTLRCSPISGHKSVSWYQQVLGQGPQFIFQYYEKEERGRGNFPDRFSARQFPNYSSELNVNALLLGDSALYLCASSLDRSGNTIYFGEGSWLTVV.

V gene TRBV29-1 combines with J gene TRBJ2-1, with 7 nucleotides matching TRBD1. The CDR3 spans 11 residues. Looked up from germline, CDR1 is SQVTM and CDR2 is ANQGSEA. In DNA, the CDR3 is TGCAGTGTCGGGACAGTTAATGAGCAGTTCTTC. This sequence encodes CSVGTVNEQFF.

The CDR3 nucleotides read TGTGCCAGCAGCCCCGGGACAGGGGAGAGCACCGGGGAGCTGTTTTTT. As protein: CASSPGTGESTGELFF. The chain employs TRBV11-3 and TRBJ2-2; 10 bases agree with TRBD1. Germline loops: CDR1 SGHNT, CDR2 YENEEA. Trimming at V came to 5 bases and at J to 4 bases, leaving 7 bases not matched to a gene. This CDR3 has 16 residues. The full variable domain, its missing parts supplied by reference TRBV11-3 and TRBJ2-2, is EAGVVQSPRYKIIEKKQPVAFWCNPISGHNTLYWYLQNLGQGPELLIRYENEEAVDDSQLPKDRFSAERLKGVDSTLKIQPAELGDSAVYLCASSPGTGESTGELFFGEGSRLTVL.

The chain has TRBV21-1 and TRBJ2-3; the table's D call, TRBD2, was not checked against the DNA. TRBV21-1 is marked as a pseudogene. The CDR3 is 20 amino acids. The DNA of the CDR3 is TGTGCCAGCAGCAAAGCCCCCAACTTACGAGCGGGAGGGAACACAGATACGCAGTATTTT. Translation: CASSKAPNLRAGGNTDTQYF.

This rearrangement joins TRBV30 to TRBJ2-7; the match to TRBD2 covers 10 bases. Germline values: CDR1 GTSNPN, CDR2 SVGIG (reference sequence). J gave up 4 bases and V 1 base, and 10 bases lay outside the gene matches. This CDR3 comprises 16 residues. CDR3 DNA sequence: TGTGCCTGGAGTGGGAAGGGAGCGGGAGGGCCTTACGAGCAGTACTTC. Its protein product is CAWSGKGAGGPYEQYF.

Points on this clone: An end of the junction differs from the germline gene, which may be a read error. The chain couples TRBV18 to TRBJ2-7; 12 bases map to TRBD2. The germline CDR1 and CDR2 sequences are KGHSH and LQKENI. The CDR3 totals 14 residues. Here the CDR3 reads CASSPPSGRAMQYF. For the CDR3, the DNA is TGTGCCAGCTCCCCACCTAGCGGGAGGGCCATGCAGTACTTC. Combining the CDR3 with reference TRBV18 and TRBJ2-7 gives the whole variable domain NAGVMQNPRHLVRRRGQEARLRCSPMKGHSHVYWYRQLPEEGLKFMVYLQKENIIDESGMPKERFSAEFPKEGPSILRIQQVVRGDSAAYFCASSPPSGRAMQYFGPGTRLTVT.

The genes are TRBV3-1 (or the pseudogene TRBV3-2) and TRBJ2-7; D may be TRBD2 (6 bases). The V gene lost 0 bases and the J gene lost 4 bases, with 16 bases spanning the gap. Germline lookup yields CDR1 LGHDT and CDR2 YNNKEL (reference sequence). The CDR3 loop spans 16 amino acids. CDR3 in amino acids: CASSQEHRGRGYEQYF. CDR3 nucleotide sequence: TGTGCCAGCAGCCAAGAACATAGGGGTCGGGGGTACGAGCAGTACTTC.

This clone was recorded a few times. As DNA, the CDR3 is TGCGCCAGCAGAGACAGGACTAGCGGGAGGAGCGAGCAGTACTTC. This translates into CASRDRTSGRSEQYF. The chain combines TRBV10-2 with TRBJ2-7; 14 bases are shared with TRBD2. The V segment lost 6 bases and the J segment 6 bases; nucleotides outside the gene matches: 7. Germline V gives CDR1 WSHSY, CDR2 SAAADI. CDR3 length: 15 amino acids.

V gene TRBV14 combines with J gene TRBJ2-7; 7 positions agree with TRBD2. The ends lost 7 bases at V and 0 bases at J; junction bases unmatched: 6. The CDR3 loop spans 14 amino acids. Germline CDR1 and CDR2: SGHDN and FVKESK. The CDR3 bases are TGTGCCAGCAATGAGGGAGGGCCCTCCTACGAGCAGTACTTC. Translating gives CASNEGGPSYEQYF.

This clone has just one count. The chain employs TRBV5-1 and TRBJ2-3; 9 bases line up with TRBD2. From germline, CDR1 is SGHRS and CDR2 YFSETQ. V trimming: 0 bases; J trimming: 5 bases; junction bases outside the gene matches: 4. The CDR3 covers 15 residues. The CDR3 protein is CASSLATSGGDTQYF. Here the CDR3 DNA reads TGCGCCAGCAGCTTGGCGACTAGCGGCGGAGATACGCAGTATTTT. Variable domain in full (rest from reference TRBV5-1 and TRBJ2-3): KAGVTQTPRYLIKTRGQQVTLSCSPISGHRSVSWYQQTPGQGLQFLFEYFSETQRNKGNFPGRFSGRQFSNSRSEMNVSTLELGDSALYLCASSLATSGGDTQYFGPGTRLTVL.